Each of the 8 T cell receptor beta chains below was sequenced from the same sample in a study of blood T cells in healthy people across ages. PCR was performed a second time for about 7 to 12 cycles using a sample-barcoded 5' primer and a J-beta primer mix. TCRdb processed the 5' RACE reads anew with MiXCR; each CDR3 protein has one entry. This sample has 1.2 million to 1.5 million distinct CDR3 sequences, with about 40% found just once. The sequenced sample was blood. All receptors come from a woman between 18 and 29 years old in good health.

This clonotype was counted between two and nine times. The rearrangement uses TRBV18 and TRBJ2-7, with D hard to call. Trimming removed 2 bases from V and 4 bases from J, with 21 bases in between. This CDR3 is 17 amino acids long. The V gene's germline CDR1 is KGHSH and CDR2 LQKENI. Written as DNA, the CDR3 is TGTGCCAGCTCACCAATGGTGGCGGTCAGCCCGGGTTACGAGCAGTACTTC. Translated: CASSPMVAVSPGYEQYF.

This chain uses TRBV7-2 with TRBJ2-2; D not certain. V was cut by 6 bases and J by 1 base, with 9 bases left in between. CDR3 size: 14 residues. Germline assignment: CDR1 SGHTA and CDR2 FQGNSA. Here the CDR3 reads CASRPTRNTGELFF. The CDR3 nucleotides read TGTGCCAGCAGACCTACCCGGAACACCGGGGAGCTGTTTTTT.

The rearrangement uses TRBV3-1 and TRBJ2-4; possible D gene TRBD1, 5 bases. The CDR3 extends over 15 amino acids. The germline V gene encodes CDR1 LGHDT and CDR2 YNNKEL (reference sequence). Trimming removed 1 base at V and 14 bases at J, with 21 bases between. The CDR3 DNA reads as TGTGCCAGCAGCCAAGCCGCCGGACAACACAATGAGGAGTACTTC. Its protein is CASSQAAGQHNEEYF.

CDR3 nucleotides: TGCGCCAGCAGTGGGGATCGGGCCGCTGGGCAGTACTTC. It is translated as CASSGDRAAGQYF. The V gene is TRBV10-1, the J gene TRBJ2-5; D gene unclear. The CDR3 is made up of 13 amino acids. CDR1 is WNHNN, CDR2 SYGVQD, per germline (reference sequence). The ends were cut back, 4 bases at V and 11 bases at J, with 17 bases in the middle.

Turning to this clonotype: The junction departs from the called germline gene at one end, perhaps through a read error. This rearrangement joins TRBV5-1 to TRBJ2-7, with TRBD1 matching over 7 bases. This CDR3 spans 13 amino acids. The germline CDR1 and CDR2 sequences are SGHRS and YFSETQ. CDR3 in DNA: TGCGCCAGCAGCTTGGGACAGGGCTACGGGCAGTACTTC. Amino acids: CASSLGQGYGQYF.

V is TRBV20-1 and J is TRBJ2-3; 7 bases are a match to TRBD1. The CDR3 is 14 amino acids. Germline values: CDR1 DFQATT, CDR2 SNEGSKA (reference sequence). Trimming took 1 base from V and 4 from J; bases not matched to a gene: 5. This CDR3 is CSARVGGAADTQYF. For the CDR3, the DNA is TGCAGTGCTAGAGTAGGGGGCGCCGCAGATACGCAGTATTTT.

This clonotype has only a few counts. V gene TRBV4-1 combines with J gene TRBJ2-7; 8 nucleotides match TRBD1. The V and J ends lost 2 bases and 3 bases, in that order; junction bases with no gene match: 3. This CDR3 has 14 amino acids. The V gene's germline CDR1 is MGHRA and CDR2 YSYEKL. CDR3 amino acids: CASSQQDRGYEQYF. CDR3 nucleotide sequence: TGCGCCAGCAGCCAACAAGACAGGGGCTACGAGCAGTACTTC.

This chain joins TRBV7-3 and TRBJ2-1; a possible D gene is TRBD2 (7 bases). Trimming removed 2 bases at V and 6 bases at J, with 14 bases between. The length of the CDR3 is 15 residues. Germline V gives CDR1 SGHTA, CDR2 FQGTGA. The CDR3 sequence is CASSLGGADFNEQFF. Written as DNA, the CDR3 is TGTGCCAGCAGCTTAGGGGGGGCCGACTTCAATGAGCAGTTCTTC.